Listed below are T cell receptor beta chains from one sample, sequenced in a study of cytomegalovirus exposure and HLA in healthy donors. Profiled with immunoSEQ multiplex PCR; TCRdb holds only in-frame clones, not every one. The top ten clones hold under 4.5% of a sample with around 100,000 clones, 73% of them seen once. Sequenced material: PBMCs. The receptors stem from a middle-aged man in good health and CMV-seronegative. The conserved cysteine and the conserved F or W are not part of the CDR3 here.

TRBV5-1 ASSPGVQETQY
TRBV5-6 ASSNRLAGALGEQY
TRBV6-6 ASSGKQGGEKLF
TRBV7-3 ASSPKAGERTDTQY
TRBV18 ASSPPDGMLTT
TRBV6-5 ATRKGGHTEAF
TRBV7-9 ASSPGLAEDTQY
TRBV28 ASSLYQGADEAF
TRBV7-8 ASSLVGSGFEKLF
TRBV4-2 ASSQDLGSMYNSPLH
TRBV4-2 ASSQKDRSTDTQY
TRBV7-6 ASSFGPGTEAF
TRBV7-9 ASSQGGVRSYEQY